This entry is about one TCR beta chain. No antigen is known for it. The method was immunoSEQ multiplex PCR; TCRdb's version includes in-frame clones alone and lacks a portion of them. The sample carries fewer than 100,000 clones, approximately 94% recorded once. CDR1 and CDR2 from the germline V gene are LNHDA and SQIVND (reference sequence). CDR3 length equals 15 residues. Trimming cost V 4 bases and J 3 bases, with 13 bases left between them. These data originate in a study of cytomegalovirus exposure and HLA in healthy donors. Study outcomes and limitations: Subsequent analysis revealed that first-cohort TCR clusters tended to co-occur in the approximately 120 validation repertoires.

The chain couples TRBV19 to TRBJ1-5, with D tentatively TRBD1 (6 bases). The sequenced sample was PBMCs. The TCR was taken from a woman under 30 in good health and CMV-seropositive. The CDR3 protein is CASSTSRDTNQPQHF. In nucleotides, the CDR3 is TGTGCCAGTAGTACCTCCCGGGACACCAATCAGCCCCAGCATTTT.